The 25 T cell receptor beta chains in this list originate from one sample, sequenced in a study of cytomegalovirus exposure and HLA in healthy donors. Assay: immunoSEQ multiplex PCR; the TCRdb copy retains only in-frame clones and omits some. Of around 120,000 clones in the sample, 88% were seen once. The sample comprised PBMCs. These receptors were taken from a man younger than 30 in good health and CMV-seronegative.

This chain joins TRBV18 and TRBJ1-2; D may be TRBD1 (6 bases). Looked up from germline, CDR1 is KGHSH and CDR2 is LQKENI. V was cut by 5 bases and J by 4 bases, with 17 bases left in between. CDR3 length: 15 residues. The CDR3 protein is CASSIARDTIYGYTF. CDR3 sequence (DNA): TGTGCCAGCTCAATTGCCCGGGACACCATCTATGGCTACACCTTC. Full variable domain (missing parts from reference TRBV18 and TRBJ1-2): NAGVMQNPRHLVRRRGQEARLRCSPMKGHSHVYWYRQLPEEGLKFMVYLQKENIIDESGMPKERFSAEFPKEGPSILRIQQVVRGDSAAYFCASSIARDTIYGYTFGSGTRLTVV.

As concerns this clone: Relative to the germline gene, one junction end is altered; a read error may explain this. The CDR3 DNA sequence: TGTGCCAGCAGCGTACAGCAAAAGGCCTATGGCTGCACCTTC. Translated, it gives CASSVQQKAYGCTF. This rearrangement joins TRBV5-6 to TRBJ1-2; unclear D gene. Per the germline V gene, CDR1 is SGHDT and CDR2 is YYEEEE. The CDR3 spans 14 residues.

The rearrangement joins TRBV19 to TRBJ2-7; 7 positions agree with TRBD1. V lost 5 bases and J lost 0; bases outside the gene matches: 10. This CDR3 comprises 16 residues. Germline CDR1 and CDR2: LNHDA and SQIVND (reference sequence). CDR3 residues: CASSPVGRGFSYEQYF. The CDR3 nucleotides are TGTGCCAGTAGTCCCGTGGGCAGGGGGTTCTCCTACGAGCAGTACTTC.

J is TRBJ2-1 and V is TRBV6-1; TRBD1 matches at 8 bases. The CDR3 loop spans 15 amino acids. Germline V gene lookup returns CDR1 MNHNS and CDR2 SASEGT. V shed 6 bases, J shed 3 bases, and the junction held 7 bases outside the gene matches. CDR3 in amino acids: CASRTDRGYYNEQFF. CDR3 nucleotide sequence: TGTGCCAGCAGGACCGACAGGGGCTACTACAATGAGCAGTTCTTC.

The V gene is TRBV6-1, the J gene TRBJ1-1; 7 positions match TRBD1. V trimming: 7 bases; J trimming: 7 bases; junction bases outside the gene matches: 15. Germline values: CDR1 MNHNS, CDR2 SASEGT. CDR3 length: 15 residues. CDR3 in DNA: TGTGCCAGCATAAGGGGGCCCGGCGCAGTGAATGAAGCTTTCTTT. This codes for CASIRGPGAVNEAFF.

V is TRBV28 and J is TRBJ1-1, with D tentatively TRBD1 (5 bases). This CDR3 has 15 amino acids. Germline V gene data show CDR1 as MDHEN and CDR2 as SYDVKM. The V gene lost 7 bases and the J gene lost 5 bases, with 20 bases spanning the gap. The CDR3 coding sequence is TGTGCCAGCATTGAGGGGAGGAAGGGGCGTACTGAAGCTTTCTTT. It specifies CASIEGRKGRTEAFF. The entire variable domain, with the rest obtained from reference TRBV28 and TRBJ1-1, is as follows: DVKVTQSSRYLVKRTGEKVFLECVQDMDHENMFWYRQDPGLGLRLIYFSYDVKMKEKGDIPEGYSVSREKKERFSLILESASTNQTSMYLCASIEGRKGRTEAFFGQGTRLTVV.

The DNA of the CDR3 is TGTGCCAGCAGTTTTCTTAGCGGGAGGGGACAAGAGACCCAGTACTTC. Its translation: CASSFLSGRGQETQYF. The gene calls are TRBV27 and TRBJ2-5; TRBD2 matches 11 bases. V lost 3 bases to trimming and J lost 2 bases; unmatched junction nucleotides: 5. The CDR3 is 16 amino acids. Germline values: CDR1 MNHEY, CDR2 SMNVEV (reference sequence).

This clone turned up a few times. V is TRBV6-5 and J is TRBJ1-6; D uncertain. The CDR3 covers 16 residues. Trimming removed 4 bases from V and 0 bases from J, with 10 bases in between. Germline V gene lookup returns CDR1 MNHEY and CDR2 SVGAGI. The CDR3 reads CASSFGRSSYNSPLHF. As DNA, the CDR3 is TGTGCCAGCAGTTTCGGGAGGAGCTCCTATAATTCACCCCTCCACTTT.

This sequence joins TRBV5-1 and TRBJ2-7; D might be TRBD2 (5 bases). The CDR3 has 15 amino acids. Germline V gene lookup returns CDR1 SGHRS and CDR2 YFSETQ. V was pared by 2 bases and J by 6 bases, with 18 bases between. This CDR3 is CASSFEGQEVREQYF. DNA for the CDR3: TGCGCCAGCAGCTTTGAGGGCCAAGAAGTTCGCGAGCAGTACTTC.

The V call is TRBV7-2, the J call TRBJ2-3, with 11 positions matching TRBD2. J was trimmed by 4 bases and V by 2 bases; bases with no gene match: 2. In germline, CDR1 is SGHTA, CDR2 FQGNSA. The CDR3 runs 15 residues. The CDR3 spells CASSLLAGGPDTQYF. Here the CDR3 DNA reads TGTGCCAGCAGCTTACTAGCGGGGGGACCAGATACGCAGTATTTT.

The genes are TRBV11-2 and TRBJ1-3, with a weak D call TRBD1 (6 bases). Looked up from germline, CDR1 is SGHAT and CDR2 is FQNNGV. This CDR3 spans 17 amino acids. Trimming pared 6 bases from V and 3 bases from J, leaving 21 bases between. In DNA, the CDR3 is TGTGCCAGCAGACCCTGGGGGCGGATTGCCGATGGAAACACCATATATTTT. This gives the protein CASRPWGRIADGNTIYF.

V is TRBV21-1 and J is TRBJ2-7; TRBD2 was called by the table and not checked on the DNA. TRBV21-1 is listed as a pseudogene. CDR3 size: 15 residues. CDR3 coding DNA: TGTGCCAGCAGAGACGGGGGGGAGCGAGCCTACGAGCAGTACTTC. Protein product: CASRDGGERAYEQYF.

The rearrangement joins TRBV7-9 to TRBJ1-5; 7 bases agree with TRBD1. CDR1 SEHNR and CDR2 FQNEAQ come from the germline V gene (reference sequence). This CDR3 is 14 amino acids long. Trimming cost V 5 bases and J 4 bases; bases outside gene matches: 5. The CDR3 sequence: CASSPQGINQPQHF. The CDR3 bases are TGTGCCAGCAGCCCACAGGGGATTAATCAGCCCCAGCATTTT.

V is TRBV19 and J is TRBJ2-5; D uncertain. The V gene's germline CDR1 is LNHDA and CDR2 SQIVND (reference sequence). V was clipped by 6 bases and J by 5 bases, with 13 bases between them. The CDR3 consists of 13 residues. In nucleotides, the CDR3 is TGTGCCAGTAGCCCTACCTCCGTTGAGACCCAGTACTTC. Protein product: CASSPTSVETQYF.

The chain combines TRBV5-6 with TRBJ1-2; 7 nucleotides match TRBD1. Trimming removed 2 bases from V and 4 bases from J; junction bases left unmatched: 8. CDR1 and CDR2 from the germline V gene are SGHDT and YYEEEE. The CDR3 loop spans 15 amino acids. This chain's CDR3 is CASSLRGGRGYGYTF. CDR3 sequence (DNA): TGTGCCAGCAGCTTAAGAGGGGGCCGGGGCTATGGCTACACCTTC.

The V call is TRBV5-4, the J call TRBJ2-7; 7 positions match TRBD2. The V gene's germline CDR1 is SGHNT and CDR2 YYREEE (reference sequence). The CDR3 is made up of 17 amino acids. J gave up 3 bases and V 3 bases, and 15 bases lay outside the gene matches. The CDR3 reads CASSSPTQGGRIYEQYF. The CDR3 bases are TGTGCCAGCAGCTCTCCGACTCAGGGAGGGAGGATCTACGAGCAGTACTTC.

This clone was counted between two and nine times. The chain uses TRBV18 and TRBJ2-3; no definite D call. The germline V gene encodes CDR1 KGHSH and CDR2 LQKENI. The length of the CDR3 is 13 residues. Between the trimmed V and J ends, which lost 4 bases and 4 bases, there was a span of 9 bases. The DNA for the CDR3 is TGTGCCAGCTCACTTAAAAGCCCAGATACGCAGTATTTT. This encodes CASSLKSPDTQYF.

The V and J genes are TRBV19 and TRBJ2-2; no clear D. The CDR3 runs 12 residues. Germline CDR1 reads LNHDA; CDR2 reads SQIVND (reference sequence). The germline V and J ends were trimmed by 11 bases and 5 bases, with 12 bases remaining between them. In DNA form, the CDR3 reads TGTGCCTGCTCCTTCGGGACCGGGGAGCTGTTTTTT. Protein: CACSFGTGELFF.

The chain combines TRBV11-2 with TRBJ2-7, with TRBD1 matching over 10 bases. The V gene's germline CDR1 is SGHAT and CDR2 FQNNGV. This CDR3 is built from 15 residues. Unmatched junction bases numbered 8, after V lost 4 bases and J lost 5 bases. This chain's CDR3 is CASSSFDRGLDEQYF. The DNA for the CDR3 is TGTGCCAGCAGCTCCTTTGACAGGGGGCTCGACGAGCAGTACTTC.

This sequence joins TRBV5-1 and TRBJ2-3; possible D gene TRBD2, 5 bases. Germline V CDR1 and CDR2: SGHRS, YFSETQ. The CDR3 is 16 residues long. Trimming left V 0 bases short and J 6 bases short, with 17 bases between. CDR3 coding DNA: TGCGCCAGCAGCTTGGACGGGTTGAGGGTGGATGATACGCAGTATTTT. It translates to CASSLDGLRVDDTQYF.

This chain joins TRBV18 and TRBJ1-4; 10 nucleotides line up with TRBD1. Germline trimming cut 7 bases from V and 8 bases from J; bases unmatched to any gene: 10. This CDR3 contains 15 residues. Germline V gene data show CDR1 as KGHSH and CDR2 as LQKENI. Here the CDR3 DNA reads TGTGCCAGCTGCCCCGGACAGGGGGTTCGGGAAAAACTGTTTTTT. Translating gives CASCPGQGVREKLFF.

The chain couples TRBV28 to TRBJ2-7; 8 nucleotides align to TRBD2. V was pared by 4 bases and J by 2 bases, with 10 bases of the junction left unmatched. The CDR3 length is 16 residues. Germline V gene lookup returns CDR1 MDHEN and CDR2 SYDVKM. The CDR3, as DNA: TGTGCCAGCAGTTATAAACTAGCGGTGAGGACCTACGAGCAGTACTTC. Protein sequence: CASSYKLAVRTYEQYF.

The table lists this clone with a count of one. The CDR3 spells CASSPQGATEAFF. The CDR3 region has the DNA TGCGCCAGCAGTCCACAGGGGGCAACTGAAGCTTTCTTT. The chain recombines TRBV23-1 with TRBJ1-1; 9 nucleotides align to TRBD1. TRBV23-1 is reported as an ORF; its role is uncertain. The CDR3 covers 13 residues. Unmatched junction bases numbered 2, after V lost 4 bases and J lost 5 bases.

V and J are TRBV7-2 and TRBJ1-5; 10 nucleotides line up with TRBD1. Trimming removed 1 base from V and 7 bases from J; junction bases left unmatched: 4. CDR3 length equals 15 residues. CDR1 SGHTA and CDR2 FQGNSA come from the germline V gene. CDR3 nucleotide sequence: TGTGCCAGCAGCTTAGAAGACAGGGGGCACCAGCCCCAGCATTTT. Amino acids: CASSLEDRGHQPQHF.

The rearrangement links TRBV27 to TRBJ2-7, with 7 bases identical to TRBD2. After removal of 6 bases from V and 2 bases from J, the junction contained 16 bases not matched to a gene. The CDR3 loop spans 17 amino acids. Germline loops: CDR1 MNHEY, CDR2 SMNVEV (reference sequence). CDR3 in amino acids: CASSRTELSGLPYEQYF. DNA for the CDR3: TGTGCCAGCAGCCGAACGGAACTATCGGGACTACCCTACGAGCAGTACTTC.